The 9 T cell receptor beta chains listed next were all sequenced from one sample in a study of T cell responses to AZD1222 COVID-19 vaccine. Some clones are missing from TCRdb's copy, which holds only in-frame ones; the method was immunoSEQ multiplex PCR. The sample consists of about 110,000 clones, roughly 84% of them appearing once. Specimen: peripheral blood, collected on day 0 of AZD1222 vaccination. Receptors were obtained from an adult in good health.

This chain links TRBV6-6 with TRBJ1-1; maybe TRBD1 (5 bases). CDR1 is MNHNY and CDR2 is SVGAGI in the germline V gene (reference sequence). The V end was cut by 2 bases, the J end by 10 bases, with 11 bases between. The length of the CDR3 is 12 residues. DNA of the CDR3: TGTGCCAGCAGTTACGCAGGGACTCTAGCTTTCTTT. Its translation is CASSYAGTLAFF.

In nucleotides, the CDR3 is TGTGCCTGGAGTGTCAAGAATGGCTACACCTTC. This gives the protein CAWSVKNGYTF. The chain employs TRBV30 and TRBJ1-2; no clear D. Germline loops: CDR1 GTSNPN, CDR2 SVGIG (reference sequence). The CDR3 sequence is 11 residues long. V lost 0 bases to trimming and J lost 6 bases, with 5 bases between them.

The V gene is TRBV3-1 (or the pseudogene TRBV3-2), the J gene TRBJ2-7, with 9 bases matching TRBD1. This CDR3 region has 14 residues. V gave up 3 bases and J gave up 7 bases; unmatched junction bases: 7. In germline, CDR1 is LGHDT, CDR2 YNNKEL (reference sequence). In nucleotides, the CDR3 is TGTGCCAGCAGCCACCGGGACAGGGAAGGAGAGCAGTACTTC. Amino acid sequence: CASSHRDREGEQYF.

The chain employs TRBV2 and TRBJ1-5; D gene ambiguous. Germline CDR1 is SNHLY and CDR2 is FYNNEI. The CDR3 covers 13 residues. Trimming removed 10 bases from V and 4 bases from J, with 14 bases in between. For the CDR3, the DNA is TGTGCCACCCAAGGGAGTGGGAATCAGCCCCAGCATTTT. This sequence encodes CATQGSGNQPQHF.

The chain has TRBV4-3 and TRBJ2-1; no firm D call. V lost 0 bases to trimming and J lost 0 bases, with 9 bases between them. Germline CDR1 LGHNA, CDR2 YSLEER. This CDR3 is built from 16 residues. CDR3 coding DNA: TGCGCCAGCAGCCAAGATCGGCTAAGCTCCTACAATGAGCAGTTCTTC. Translated, it gives CASSQDRLSSYNEQFF.

This clone was seen just once. The chain couples TRBV3-1 (or the pseudogene TRBV3-2) to TRBJ1-3; D gene uncertain. V dropped 0 bases and J dropped 0 bases, with 6 bases sitting between them. The CDR3 covers 15 residues. From germline, CDR1 is LGHDT and CDR2 YNNKEL (reference sequence). CDR3 sequence: CASSQDAGSGNTIYF. Here the CDR3 DNA reads TGTGCCAGCAGCCAAGATGCGGGCTCTGGAAACACCATATATTTT.

This rearrangement joins TRBV29-1 to TRBJ1-2; D might be TRBD1 (5 bases). The V end lost 4 bases, the J end lost 4 bases, and 10 bases lay between the germline ends. CDR3 length equals 12 residues. Germline V gives CDR1 SQVTM, CDR2 ANQGSEA. The CDR3, as DNA: TGCAGCGTTGGGGGGGGAGGCTATGGCTACACCTTC. Its protein product is CSVGGGGYGYTF.

The chain is built from TRBV28 and TRBJ1-2; a possible D gene is TRBD1 (5 bases). V lost 4 bases and J lost 2, with 23 bases in between. CDR1 and CDR2 (germline): MDHEN, SYDVKM. The CDR3 length is 18 residues. The CDR3 nucleotides are TGTGCCAGCAGTTCCCTAGGTGGGGGGGGAACTAAGAACTATGGCTACACCTTC. Its protein is CASSSLGGGGTKNYGYTF.

The chain carries TRBV29-1 and TRBJ2-2, with D perhaps TRBD2 (5 bases). Looked up from germline, CDR1 is SQVTM and CDR2 is ANQGSEA. CDR3 length: 13 amino acids. Trimming removed 1 base at V and 5 bases at J, with 8 bases between. This chain's CDR3 is CSVEARGTGELFF. The DNA for the CDR3 is TGCAGCGTTGAAGCTCGCGGGACCGGGGAGCTGTTTTTT.